This TCR beta chain was recovered during a study of T cell changes during pregnancy in multiple sclerosis. The protocol was immunoSEQ multiplex PCR, while the TCRdb copy is restricted to in-frame clones and leaves out a portion. This sample has tens of thousands of clones; 85% to 95% occur once, and the top ten carry about 2%. Germline V gene lookup returns CDR1 DFQATT and CDR2 SNEGSKA (reference sequence). V lost 7 bases, J lost 4 bases, and 8 bases lay in between. CDR3 length: 11 residues. This specimen was peripheral blood, taken after pregnancy. J is TRBJ2-1 and V is TRBV20-1, with a tentative D call TRBD2 (6 bases). The receptor comes from a female donor with multiple sclerosis, enrolled in a pregnancy study. CDR3 loop: CSVAGYNEQFF. The CDR3 nucleotides read TGCAGTGTGGCGGGGTACAATGAGCAGTTCTTC.